These T cell receptor beta chains were read from a single sample in a study of blood T cell repertoires in COVID-19. Produced via immunoSEQ multiplex PCR; TCRdb's table is partial and in-frame only. Of approximately 250,000 clones listed, 88% are singletons. The sample taken for sequencing was PBMCs or T cells enriched from blood (not recorded which). The receptor source for this set is a woman aged 40 to 55 who had been exposed to COVID-19. The CDR3 runs from the conserved cysteine through the conserved F or W. Each record gives: clone size, J gene, CDR3 length, D gene, V gene, CDR3 protein, CDR3 DNA. The D gene is left open where the match is weak. Size tells how often a clone was seen (once, few, many) or the class of an expanded clone, and some rows leave it out.

clone_size: once; j_call: TRBJ1-1; cdr3_length: 14; d_call: NA; v_call: TRBV7-2; cdr3_aa: CASSTNRGGAEAFF; cdr3_nt: TGTGCCAGCAGCACGAACCGTGGGGGCGCTGAAGCTTTCTTT
clone_size: NA; j_call: TRBJ1-5; cdr3_length: 15; d_call: NA; v_call: TRBV5-1; cdr3_aa: CASSLAGASNQPQHF; cdr3_nt: TGTGCCAGCAGCTTGGCAGGGGCGAGCAATCAGCCCCAGCATTTT
clone_size: NA; j_call: TRBJ1-2; cdr3_length: 15; d_call: NA; v_call: TRBV4-1; cdr3_aa: CASSQDRWAVGGYTF; cdr3_nt: TGCGCCAGCAGCCAAGACCGGTGGGCAGTGGGCGGCTACACCTTC
clone_size: NA; j_call: TRBJ2-2; cdr3_length: 17; d_call: TRBD2; v_call: TRBV9; cdr3_aa: CASSLLRSGAGTGELFF; cdr3_nt: TGTGCCAGCAGCCTACTCAGAAGCGGGGCCGGGACCGGGGAGCTGTTTTTT
clone_size: NA; j_call: TRBJ1-1; cdr3_length: 13; d_call: NA; v_call: TRBV7-3; cdr3_aa: CASSLTGSSEAFF; cdr3_nt: TGTGCCAGCAGCTTAACAGGGAGCTCTGAAGCTTTCTTT
clone_size: NA; j_call: TRBJ1-5; cdr3_length: 14; d_call: NA; v_call: TRBV6-5; cdr3_aa: CASSSEYGNQPQHF; cdr3_nt: TGTGCCAGCAGTTCCGAGTATGGCAATCAGCCCCAGCATTTT
clone_size: NA; j_call: TRBJ1-2; cdr3_length: 12; d_call: TRBD1; v_call: TRBV30; cdr3_aa: CAWSTTDRGYTF; cdr3_nt: TGTGCCTGGAGTACGACGGACAGGGGCTACACCTTC
clone_size: NA; j_call: TRBJ2-3; cdr3_length: 14; d_call: TRBD2; v_call: TRBV7-9; cdr3_aa: CATIRERGADTQYF; cdr3_nt: TGTGCCACCATAAGGGAGCGGGGGGCCGATACGCAGTATTTT
clone_size: NA; j_call: TRBJ1-2; cdr3_length: 14; d_call: NA; v_call: TRBV28; cdr3_aa: CASSLSPGIYGYTF; cdr3_nt: TGTGCCAGCAGTTTATCCCCAGGGATCTATGGCTACACCTTC
clone_size: NA; j_call: TRBJ2-5; cdr3_length: 18; d_call: NA; v_call: TRBV3-1/TRBV3-2; cdr3_aa: CASSQGLYSGTIQETQYF; cdr3_nt: TGTGCCAGCAGCCAAGGGTTGTATTCGGGAACCATCCAAGAGACCCAGTACTTC
clone_size: NA; j_call: TRBJ2-1; cdr3_length: 19; d_call: TRBD2; v_call: TRBV7-6; cdr3_aa: CASSLDGTSGRGTYNEQFF; cdr3_nt: TGTGCCAGCAGCCTGGACGGGACTAGCGGGAGGGGCACCTACAATGAGCAGTTCTTC
clone_size: NA; j_call: TRBJ1-1; cdr3_length: 14; d_call: NA; v_call: TRBV2; cdr3_aa: CASSKWGPNTEAFF; cdr3_nt: TGTGCCAGCAGTAAGTGGGGCCCGAACACTGAAGCTTTCTTT
clone_size: NA; j_call: TRBJ1-6; cdr3_length: 12; d_call: NA; v_call: TRBV3-1/TRBV3-2; cdr3_aa: CASSWGDSPLHF; cdr3_nt: TGTGCCAGCAGCTGGGGGGATTCACCCCTCCACTTT
clone_size: once; j_call: TRBJ1-1; cdr3_length: 16; d_call: TRBD1; v_call: TRBV19; cdr3_aa: CASSIHRGVRNTEAFF; cdr3_nt: TGTGCCAGTAGTATTCACAGGGGGGTAAGAAACACTGAAGCTTTCTTT
clone_size: NA; j_call: TRBJ1-2; cdr3_length: 14; d_call: NA; v_call: TRBV21-1; cdr3_aa: CASSPFETGYGYTF; cdr3_nt: TGTGCCAGCAGCCCTTTTGAGACAGGCTATGGCTACACCTTC
clone_size: NA; j_call: TRBJ2-2; cdr3_length: 12; d_call: NA; v_call: TRBV29-1; cdr3_aa: CSVKSGVEELFF; cdr3_nt: TGCAGCGTTAAGTCGGGGGTCGAGGAGCTGTTTTTT
clone_size: NA; j_call: TRBJ2-2; cdr3_length: 16; d_call: NA; v_call: TRBV19; cdr3_aa: CASSIDIQPGTGELFF; cdr3_nt: TGTGCCAGTAGTATAGACATTCAACCCGGCACCGGGGAGCTGTTTTTT
clone_size: NA; j_call: TRBJ1-2; cdr3_length: 15; d_call: NA; v_call: TRBV4-1; cdr3_aa: CASSQPTARVYGYTF; cdr3_nt: TGCGCCAGCAGCCAACCCACTGCCAGGGTCTATGGCTACACCTTC
clone_size: NA; j_call: TRBJ1-2; cdr3_length: 13; d_call: NA; v_call: TRBV14; cdr3_aa: CASSQTAHYGYTF; cdr3_nt: TGTGCCAGCAGCCAAACAGCCCACTATGGCTACACCTTC
clone_size: NA; j_call: TRBJ1-2; cdr3_length: 17; d_call: TRBD1; v_call: TRBV5-4; cdr3_aa: CASSFPLPGQGNYGYTF; cdr3_nt: TGTGCCAGCAGCTTCCCACTCCCGGGACAGGGGAACTATGGCTACACCTTC
clone_size: NA; j_call: TRBJ2-1; cdr3_length: 14; d_call: NA; v_call: TRBV27; cdr3_aa: CASSQRQGFYEQFF; cdr3_nt: TGTGCCAGCAGTCAAAGGCAGGGGTTTTATGAGCAGTTCTTC
clone_size: NA; j_call: TRBJ1-2; cdr3_length: 15; d_call: NA; v_call: TRBV7-8; cdr3_aa: CASSLATVGGYGYTF; cdr3_nt: TGTGCCAGCAGCTTAGCGACGGTGGGGGGATATGGCTACACCTTC
clone_size: NA; j_call: TRBJ1-6; cdr3_length: 17; d_call: NA; v_call: TRBV18; cdr3_aa: CASSPAIGQSYNSPLHF; cdr3_nt: TGTGCCAGCTCACCGGCTATAGGACAGTCCTATAATTCACCCCTCCACTTT
clone_size: NA; j_call: TRBJ1-2; cdr3_length: 12; d_call: NA; v_call: TRBV3-1/TRBV3-2; cdr3_aa: CASSQENRGYTF; cdr3_nt: TGTGCCAGCAGCCAAGAGAACAGGGGCTACACCTTC
clone_size: NA; j_call: TRBJ1-5; cdr3_length: 16; d_call: TRBD1; v_call: TRBV24-1; cdr3_aa: CATSDAGQGESQPQHF; cdr3_nt: TGTGCCACCAGTGATGCGGGACAGGGTGAATCTCAGCCCCAGCATTTT
clone_size: NA; j_call: TRBJ1-2; cdr3_length: 13; d_call: NA; v_call: TRBV4-3; cdr3_aa: CASSPTALYGYTF; cdr3_nt: TGCGCCAGCAGCCCGACTGCTCTCTATGGCTACACCTTC
clone_size: NA; j_call: TRBJ1-5; cdr3_length: 15; d_call: NA; v_call: TRBV6-5; cdr3_aa: CASRPREYSNQPQHF; cdr3_nt: TGTGCCAGCAGACCCCGGGAGTATAGCAATCAGCCCCAGCATTTT
clone_size: once; j_call: TRBJ1-1; cdr3_length: 14; d_call: NA; v_call: TRBV7-9; cdr3_aa: CASSLAGQANEAFF; cdr3_nt: TGTGCCAGCAGCTTAGCTGGGCAGGCGAATGAAGCTTTCTTT
clone_size: NA; j_call: TRBJ1-5; cdr3_length: 15; d_call: TRBD1; v_call: TRBV11-1; cdr3_aa: CASSLDGTGNQPQHF; cdr3_nt: TGTGCCAGCAGCCTAGACGGGACAGGAAATCAGCCCCAGCATTTT
clone_size: NA; j_call: TRBJ2-5; cdr3_length: 15; d_call: TRBD2; v_call: TRBV7-9; cdr3_aa: CASSPLAGGGETQYF; cdr3_nt: TGTGCCAGCAGCCCTCTAGCGGGAGGGGGGGAGACCCAGTACTTC
clone_size: NA; j_call: TRBJ1-2; cdr3_length: 14; d_call: TRBD1; v_call: TRBV5-6; cdr3_aa: CASTAPRGIPGYTF; cdr3_nt: TGTGCCAGCACCGCACCCAGGGGGATTCCTGGCTACACCTTC
clone_size: once; j_call: TRBJ1-1; cdr3_length: 13; d_call: TRBD1; v_call: TRBV28; cdr3_aa: CASRRQGPPEAFF; cdr3_nt: TGTGCCAGCAGGAGACAGGGACCACCTGAAGCTTTCTTT
clone_size: NA; j_call: TRBJ1-2; cdr3_length: 17; d_call: NA; v_call: TRBV28; cdr3_aa: CASSLRPPSGEDYGYTF; cdr3_nt: TGTGCCAGCAGTTTACGCCCACCTTCAGGGGAAGACTATGGCTACACCTTC
clone_size: NA; j_call: TRBJ1-2; cdr3_length: 17; d_call: TRBD1; v_call: TRBV11-2; cdr3_aa: CASSLDGGRDRGRGYTF; cdr3_nt: TGTGCCAGCAGCTTAGACGGCGGACGGGACAGGGGACGTGGCTACACCTTC
clone_size: NA; j_call: TRBJ1-1; cdr3_length: 18; d_call: NA; v_call: TRBV15; cdr3_aa: CATSSRAGLVRHGTEAFF; cdr3_nt: TGTGCCACCAGCAGCCGCGCCGGGTTGGTCCGGCATGGTACTGAAGCTTTCTTT
clone_size: NA; j_call: TRBJ2-5; cdr3_length: 15; d_call: NA; v_call: TRBV7-2; cdr3_aa: CASSLELEPPGTQYF; cdr3_nt: TGTGCCAGCAGCTTAGAACTAGAACCCCCAGGGACCCAGTACTTC
clone_size: NA; j_call: TRBJ1-6; cdr3_length: 14; d_call: NA; v_call: TRBV5-6; cdr3_aa: CASSRTGVSSPLHF; cdr3_nt: TGTGCCAGCAGTCGGACCGGGGTTAGTTCACCCCTCCACTTT
clone_size: once; j_call: TRBJ2-3; cdr3_length: 11; d_call: NA; v_call: TRBV20-1; cdr3_aa: CSAQRGDTQYF; cdr3_nt: TGCAGTGCTCAAAGGGGGGATACGCAGTATTTT
clone_size: NA; j_call: TRBJ1-4; cdr3_length: 14; d_call: TRBD1; v_call: TRBV18; cdr3_aa: CASSTTGAGEKLFF; cdr3_nt: TGTGCCAGCTCAACGACAGGGGCGGGTGAAAAACTGTTTTTT
clone_size: NA; j_call: TRBJ2-3; cdr3_length: 16; d_call: TRBD2; v_call: TRBV7-7; cdr3_aa: CASSLGGGSGTDTQYF; cdr3_nt: TGTGCTAGCAGCTTAGGAGGCGGGAGTGGGACAGATACGCAGTATTTT
clone_size: NA; j_call: TRBJ2-3; cdr3_length: 18; d_call: TRBD2; v_call: TRBV25-1; cdr3_aa: CASSEAFSSSGITDTQYF; cdr3_nt: TGTGCCAGCAGCGAGGCCTTCTCCTCTAGCGGGATCACAGATACGCAGTATTTT
clone_size: NA; j_call: TRBJ1-1; cdr3_length: 15; d_call: TRBD1; v_call: TRBV4-1; cdr3_aa: CASSPTTGSSTEAFF; cdr3_nt: TGCGCCAGCAGCCCAACGACAGGGTCGAGCACTGAAGCTTTCTTT
clone_size: NA; j_call: TRBJ1-2; cdr3_length: 13; d_call: NA; v_call: TRBV28; cdr3_aa: CASRGPFYYGYTF; cdr3_nt: TGTGCCAGCAGGGGGCCCTTTTATTATGGCTACACCTTC
clone_size: few; j_call: TRBJ2-2; cdr3_length: 15; d_call: NA; v_call: TRBV19; cdr3_aa: CASSARVRSAGELFF; cdr3_nt: TGTGCCAGTAGTGCACGGGTAAGGAGCGCCGGGGAGCTGTTTTTT
clone_size: NA; j_call: TRBJ2-1; cdr3_length: 15; d_call: NA; v_call: TRBV5-8; cdr3_aa: CASSLRGSLGDEQFF; cdr3_nt: TGTGCCAGCAGCTTGAGGGGTAGCCTGGGCGATGAGCAGTTCTTC
clone_size: NA; j_call: TRBJ2-6; cdr3_length: 16; d_call: NA; v_call: TRBV7-8; cdr3_aa: CASSLDDNSGANVLTF; cdr3_nt: TGTGCCAGCAGCTTAGACGACAACTCTGGGGCCAACGTCCTGACTTTC
clone_size: NA; j_call: TRBJ2-2; cdr3_length: 15; d_call: TRBD2; v_call: TRBV7-9; cdr3_aa: CASSFGLAGTGELFF; cdr3_nt: TGTGCCAGCAGCTTTGGTCTAGCGGGAACCGGGGAGCTGTTTTTT
clone_size: NA; j_call: TRBJ1-2; cdr3_length: 14; d_call: NA; v_call: TRBV30; cdr3_aa: CARHRTDSNYGYTF; cdr3_nt: TGTGCCCGACATCGGACAGATTCTAACTATGGCTACACCTTC
clone_size: NA; j_call: TRBJ2-7; cdr3_length: 14; d_call: TRBD1; v_call: TRBV5-4; cdr3_aa: CASSRTGVSYEQYF; cdr3_nt: TGTGCCAGCAGCCGGACAGGGGTTTCCTACGAGCAGTACTTC
clone_size: few; j_call: TRBJ2-3; cdr3_length: 14; d_call: NA; v_call: TRBV19; cdr3_aa: CASSNFGDGDTQYF; cdr3_nt: TGTGCCAGTAGTAATTTCGGGGATGGAGATACGCAGTATTTT
clone_size: NA; j_call: TRBJ1-5; cdr3_length: 15; d_call: TRBD1; v_call: TRBV9; cdr3_aa: CASSERDSSNQPQHF; cdr3_nt: TGTGCCAGCAGCGAACGGGACAGTAGCAATCAGCCCCAGCATTTT
clone_size: NA; j_call: TRBJ2-1; cdr3_length: 14; d_call: NA; v_call: TRBV27; cdr3_aa: CASSSTAEYNEQFF; cdr3_nt: TGTGCCAGCAGTTCGACAGCCGAATACAATGAGCAGTTCTTC
clone_size: NA; j_call: TRBJ1-2; cdr3_length: 11; d_call: NA; v_call: TRBV12-3/TRBV12-4; cdr3_aa: CASSRTSGYTF; cdr3_nt: TGTGCCAGCAGTCGGACTTCTGGCTACACCTTC
clone_size: NA; j_call: TRBJ2-3; cdr3_length: 16; d_call: TRBD1; v_call: TRBV11-2; cdr3_aa: CASSSRAGQGRDTQYF; cdr3_nt: TGTGCCAGCAGCTCCAGGGCGGGACAGGGAAGGGATACGCAGTATTTT
clone_size: NA; j_call: TRBJ1-2; cdr3_length: 14; d_call: NA; v_call: TRBV28; cdr3_aa: CASSSQGRDYGYTF; cdr3_nt: TGTGCCAGCAGTTCTCAGGGAAGGGACTATGGCTACACCTTC